Below, 3 T cell receptor beta chains from the same sample are listed, as sequenced in a study of early T cells in non-severe SARS-CoV-2 infection. Each CDR3 protein gets one entry after TCRdb re-called the 5' RACE reads with MiXCR. The sample consists of tens of thousands of distinct CDR3 sequences, approximately 12% of them appearing once. The sequenced sample consisted of whole blood. The source of these receptors is an adult who was a healthcare worker with PCR-confirmed SARS-CoV-2 infection or an uninfected control (not recorded which).

This clonotype was seen more than once but under ten times. Mismatch with germline at one junction end may stem from a read error. This chain uses TRBV14 with TRBJ1-2, with D uncertain. The CDR3 has 9 residues. Looked up from germline, CDR1 is SGHDN and CDR2 is FVKESK. CDR3 bases: TGTGCCAGCAGCCCCCAGACGTACTTC. It translates to CASSPQTYF.

This clonotype has a count of ten or more. V and J are TRBV4-1 and TRBJ1-5, with 7 bases identical to TRBD1. The CDR3 is 17 amino acids. V lost 1 base, J lost 2 bases, and 8 bases stayed unmatched. In germline, CDR1 is MGHRA, CDR2 YSYEKL. The CDR3, as DNA: TGCGCCAGCAGCCAAGTCGTAGGGGGCTTGGGCAATCAGCCCCAGCATTTT. Its translation: CASSQVVGGLGNQPQHF.

The chain uses TRBV7-9 and TRBJ1-1; TRBD1 matches 8 bases. The germline CDR1 and CDR2 sequences are SEHNR and FQNEAQ (reference sequence). The CDR3 has 14 amino acids. The J segment lost 1 base and the V segment lost 5 bases, leaving 3 bases of the junction unmatched. The CDR3, as DNA: TGTGCCAGCAGCGAAGGACAGGGGAACACTGAAGCTTTCTTT. It encodes CASSEGQGNTEAFF.